This is a list of T cell receptor beta chains from one sample in a study of blood T cell repertoires in COVID-19. Assay: immunoSEQ multiplex PCR; the TCRdb copy retains only in-frame clones and omits some. The sample carries 250,000 to 300,000 clones, around 90% recorded once. The material sequenced was peripheral blood. The receptor source for this set is a woman between 45 and 65 years old who had recovered from COVID-19. CDR3s include the opening cysteine and the closing phenylalanine or tryptophan. A D gene is named only where the DNA matches it firmly. Expanded clones get a size class; other rows say once, few or many, or leave the size out.

TRBV19,TRBJ2-1,NA,NA,CASLGVNNEQFF,TGTGCCAGCCTCGGGGTAAACAATGAGCAGTTCTTC
TRBV7-9,TRBJ1-2,NA,NA,CASSPGVYGYTF,TGTGCCAGCAGTCCCGGGGTCTATGGCTACACCTTC
TRBV5-8,TRBJ1-2,TRBD1,NA,CASSLPPGQRYGYTF,TGTGCCAGCAGCTTGCCCCCGGGACAGAGATATGGCTACACCTTC
TRBV10-3,TRBJ1-1,TRBD1,NA,CAISGTGANTEAFF,TGTGCCATCAGTGGGACAGGAGCGAACACTGAAGCTTTCTTT
TRBV4-2,TRBJ2-7,NA,NA,CASSQDGSYPEYEQYF,TGTGCCAGCAGCCAAGATGGGTCTTATCCGGAGTACGAGCAGTACTTC
TRBV30,TRBJ2-7,NA,few,CAWSVTVPPYEQYF,TGTGCCTGGAGTGTAACAGTTCCCCCCTACGAGCAGTACTTC
TRBV10-3,TRBJ2-5,TRBD2,NA,CAISGGGGGETQYF,TGTGCCATCAGTGGGGGGGGTGGAGGAGAGACCCAGTACTTC
TRBV12-5,TRBJ1-1,TRBD1,NA,CASGRDRGQAFF,TGTGCTAGTGGTCGGGACAGGGGGCAAGCTTTCTTT
TRBV28,TRBJ1-5,NA,NA,CASRKSTERPQHF,TGTGCCAGCAGAAAGAGTACAGAACGGCCCCAGCATTTT
TRBV4-2,TRBJ2-2,TRBD2,NA,CASSPRRTSPGELFF,TGTGCCAGCAGCCCCAGGCGGACTAGCCCCGGGGAGCTGTTTTTT
TRBV11-2,TRBJ1-2,TRBD1,NA,CASSLRGTGLNGYTF,TGTGCCAGCAGCTTGCGGGGGACAGGGCTAAATGGCTACACCTTC
TRBV3-1/TRBV3-2,TRBJ2-2,NA,NA,CASSLQAGELFF,TGTGCCAGCAGCCTACAGGCCGGGGAGCTGTTTTTT
TRBV7-8,TRBJ2-7,TRBD1,once,CASSVLTGALVEQYF,TGTGCCAGCAGCGTGTTGACAGGGGCCTTGGTGGAGCAGTACTTC
TRBV4-3,TRBJ1-2,NA,NA,CASSPLQVDPYGYTF,TGCGCCAGCAGCCCCTTACAGGTGGATCCTTATGGCTACACCTTC
TRBV7-3,TRBJ2-3,TRBD2,NA,CASSSGGGADTQYF,TGTGCCAGCAGTAGCGGGGGTGGGGCAGATACGCAGTATTTT
TRBV18,TRBJ2-6,TRBD1,once,CASSLNPGQVISGANVLTF,TGTGCCAGCTCTCTGAATCCGGGACAGGTGATCTCTGGGGCCAACGTCCTGACTTTC
TRBV7-3,TRBJ1-3,NA,NA,CASSTGSPGNTIYF,TGTGCCAGCAGCACAGGGAGTCCAGGAAACACCATATATTTT
TRBV5-1,TRBJ2-7,TRBD1,once,CASSSGTASLYEQYF,TGCGCCAGCAGCTCCGGGACAGCTAGTCTCTACGAGCAGTACTTC
TRBV19,TRBJ1-2,NA,NA,CASSFRPRNRSNYGYTF,TGTGCCAGTAGTTTCCGACCCCGTAACAGGTCTAACTATGGCTACACCTTC
TRBV7-2,TRBJ2-1,TRBD2,NA,CASSLDVRGNEQFF,TGTGCCAGCAGCTTAGACGTGCGGGGGAATGAGCAGTTCTTC
TRBV5-1,TRBJ2-7,NA,NA,CASSLGGTQDYEQYF,TGCGCCAGCAGCTTGGGGGGGACACAAGACTACGAGCAGTACTTC
TRBV3-1/TRBV3-2,TRBJ1-2,TRBD1,NA,CASRQTGDYGYTF,TGTGCCAGCAGACAGACAGGGGACTATGGCTACACCTTC
TRBV19,TRBJ1-5,NA,NA,CATSTDHNNQPQHF,TGTGCCACCTCGACAGATCATAACAATCAGCCCCAGCATTTT
TRBV27,TRBJ1-1,TRBD1,NA,CASSFKTGYTEAFF,TGTGCCAGCAGCTTCAAGACAGGGTACACTGAAGCTTTCTTT
TRBV28,TRBJ2-7,TRBD2,once,CASSSIAGGDYEQYF,TGTGCCAGCAGTTCCATAGCGGGAGGAGACTACGAGCAGTACTTC
TRBV27,TRBJ2-4,NA,NA,CASSLWSGNIQYF,TGTGCCAGCAGTTTATGGTCGGGAAACATTCAGTACTTC
TRBV6-2/TRBV6-3,TRBJ2-6,NA,NA,CASSIQGGSGANVLTF,TGTGCCAGCAGTATCCAAGGGGGCTCTGGGGCCAACGTCCTGACTTTC
TRBV5-6,TRBJ2-7,TRBD1,NA,CASIKSRDRGRGYEQYF,TGTGCCAGCATCAAAAGCAGGGACAGGGGGCGAGGGTACGAGCAGTACTTC
TRBV30,TRBJ1-2,NA,NA,CAWRDILPYGYTF,TGTGCCTGGCGGGACATCCTTCCCTATGGCTACACCTTC
TRBV4-2,TRBJ2-3,TRBD2,NA,CASSQDVSGSLTDTQYF,TGTGCCAGCAGCCAAGATGTAAGCGGGAGTTTGACAGATACGCAGTATTTT
TRBV7-2,TRBJ1-1,TRBD1,NA,CASSLKAGGNTEAFF,TGTGCCAGCAGCTTAAAGGCAGGGGGGAACACTGAAGCTTTCTTT
TRBV5-1,TRBJ2-1,TRBD1,NA,CASSDLRQGIHNEQFF,TGCGCCAGCAGCGACCTCCGACAGGGGATTCACAATGAGCAGTTCTTC
TRBV19,TRBJ1-4,NA,NA,CASVDCRRYPVATNEKLFF,TGTGCCAGCGTCGACTGCCGCCGTTACCCCGTTGCAACTAATGAAAAACTGTTTTTT
TRBV5-5,TRBJ2-7,TRBD1,few,CASSVGQGIHEQYF,TGTGCCAGCAGCGTAGGACAGGGTATTCACGAGCAGTACTTC
TRBV28,TRBJ1-6,TRBD1,NA,CASSRQGGSPLHF,TGTGCCAGCAGCCGACAGGGTGGGTCACCCCTCCACTTT
TRBV10-3,TRBJ1-2,NA,NA,CAISAQGDGYTF,TGTGCCATCAGTGCCCAGGGCGATGGCTACACCTTC
TRBV2,TRBJ2-7,TRBD2,NA,CASSRLAGPYEQYF,TGTGCCAGCAGCCGACTAGCGGGACCCTACGAGCAGTACTTC
TRBV11-2,TRBJ1-5,NA,NA,CASSLGRYSNQPQHF,TGTGCCAGCAGCTTAGGCAGGTATAGCAATCAGCCCCAGCATTTT
TRBV3-1/TRBV3-2,TRBJ1-2,TRBD1,NA,CASSQGQGLIGYTF,TGTGCCAGCAGCCAAGGACAGGGATTAATCGGCTACACCTTC
TRBV5-1,TRBJ2-7,NA,NA,CASRWTDESRYEQYF,TGCGCCAGCAGGTGGACAGACGAGTCCCGGTACGAGCAGTACTTC
TRBV6-2/TRBV6-3,TRBJ1-4,NA,NA,CASSLPSATNEKLFF,TGTGCCAGCAGTTTACCCAGTGCAACTAATGAAAAACTGTTTTTT
TRBV7-2,TRBJ1-5,NA,NA,CASNLRGVGQPQHF,TGTGCCAGCAATCTCAGGGGTGTGGGTCAGCCCCAGCATTTT
TRBV6-2/TRBV6-3,TRBJ1-2,NA,NA,CASTPGGPGATF,TGTGCCAGCACCCCGGGAGGCCCGGGTGCCACCTTC
TRBV30,TRBJ1-2,NA,NA,CAWSDALREGYTF,TGTGCCTGGAGTGATGCCCTCCGGGAGGGCTACACCTTC
TRBV15,TRBJ1-4,NA,NA,CATSRDYEGGDEKLFF,TGTGCCACCAGCAGAGATTACGAGGGAGGAGATGAAAAACTGTTTTTT
TRBV7-9,TRBJ2-5,NA,few,CASSFTGTQETQYF,TGTGCCAGCAGCTTCACAGGGACCCAAGAGACCCAGTACTTC
TRBV3-1/TRBV3-2,TRBJ2-7,TRBD2,NA,CASSLGTAGAGEQYF,TGTGCCAGCAGCCTGGGTACAGCGGGGGCGGGGGAGCAGTACTTC
TRBV5-8,TRBJ1-5,NA,NA,CASSKGHPSRNQPQHF,TGTGCCAGCAGCAAGGGACATCCGAGTCGCAATCAGCCCCAGCATTTT
TRBV9,TRBJ2-3,NA,NA,CASSPTPTVVADTQYF,TGTGCCAGCAGCCCGACGCCGACAGTAGTGGCAGATACGCAGTATTTT
TRBV28,TRBJ2-7,NA,NA,CASQSETYEQYF,TGTGCCAGTCAATCCGAGACCTACGAGCAGTACTTC
TRBV18,TRBJ1-4,TRBD1,NA,CASQDRTYEKLFF,TGTGCCAGCCAGGACAGGACTTATGAAAAACTGTTTTTT